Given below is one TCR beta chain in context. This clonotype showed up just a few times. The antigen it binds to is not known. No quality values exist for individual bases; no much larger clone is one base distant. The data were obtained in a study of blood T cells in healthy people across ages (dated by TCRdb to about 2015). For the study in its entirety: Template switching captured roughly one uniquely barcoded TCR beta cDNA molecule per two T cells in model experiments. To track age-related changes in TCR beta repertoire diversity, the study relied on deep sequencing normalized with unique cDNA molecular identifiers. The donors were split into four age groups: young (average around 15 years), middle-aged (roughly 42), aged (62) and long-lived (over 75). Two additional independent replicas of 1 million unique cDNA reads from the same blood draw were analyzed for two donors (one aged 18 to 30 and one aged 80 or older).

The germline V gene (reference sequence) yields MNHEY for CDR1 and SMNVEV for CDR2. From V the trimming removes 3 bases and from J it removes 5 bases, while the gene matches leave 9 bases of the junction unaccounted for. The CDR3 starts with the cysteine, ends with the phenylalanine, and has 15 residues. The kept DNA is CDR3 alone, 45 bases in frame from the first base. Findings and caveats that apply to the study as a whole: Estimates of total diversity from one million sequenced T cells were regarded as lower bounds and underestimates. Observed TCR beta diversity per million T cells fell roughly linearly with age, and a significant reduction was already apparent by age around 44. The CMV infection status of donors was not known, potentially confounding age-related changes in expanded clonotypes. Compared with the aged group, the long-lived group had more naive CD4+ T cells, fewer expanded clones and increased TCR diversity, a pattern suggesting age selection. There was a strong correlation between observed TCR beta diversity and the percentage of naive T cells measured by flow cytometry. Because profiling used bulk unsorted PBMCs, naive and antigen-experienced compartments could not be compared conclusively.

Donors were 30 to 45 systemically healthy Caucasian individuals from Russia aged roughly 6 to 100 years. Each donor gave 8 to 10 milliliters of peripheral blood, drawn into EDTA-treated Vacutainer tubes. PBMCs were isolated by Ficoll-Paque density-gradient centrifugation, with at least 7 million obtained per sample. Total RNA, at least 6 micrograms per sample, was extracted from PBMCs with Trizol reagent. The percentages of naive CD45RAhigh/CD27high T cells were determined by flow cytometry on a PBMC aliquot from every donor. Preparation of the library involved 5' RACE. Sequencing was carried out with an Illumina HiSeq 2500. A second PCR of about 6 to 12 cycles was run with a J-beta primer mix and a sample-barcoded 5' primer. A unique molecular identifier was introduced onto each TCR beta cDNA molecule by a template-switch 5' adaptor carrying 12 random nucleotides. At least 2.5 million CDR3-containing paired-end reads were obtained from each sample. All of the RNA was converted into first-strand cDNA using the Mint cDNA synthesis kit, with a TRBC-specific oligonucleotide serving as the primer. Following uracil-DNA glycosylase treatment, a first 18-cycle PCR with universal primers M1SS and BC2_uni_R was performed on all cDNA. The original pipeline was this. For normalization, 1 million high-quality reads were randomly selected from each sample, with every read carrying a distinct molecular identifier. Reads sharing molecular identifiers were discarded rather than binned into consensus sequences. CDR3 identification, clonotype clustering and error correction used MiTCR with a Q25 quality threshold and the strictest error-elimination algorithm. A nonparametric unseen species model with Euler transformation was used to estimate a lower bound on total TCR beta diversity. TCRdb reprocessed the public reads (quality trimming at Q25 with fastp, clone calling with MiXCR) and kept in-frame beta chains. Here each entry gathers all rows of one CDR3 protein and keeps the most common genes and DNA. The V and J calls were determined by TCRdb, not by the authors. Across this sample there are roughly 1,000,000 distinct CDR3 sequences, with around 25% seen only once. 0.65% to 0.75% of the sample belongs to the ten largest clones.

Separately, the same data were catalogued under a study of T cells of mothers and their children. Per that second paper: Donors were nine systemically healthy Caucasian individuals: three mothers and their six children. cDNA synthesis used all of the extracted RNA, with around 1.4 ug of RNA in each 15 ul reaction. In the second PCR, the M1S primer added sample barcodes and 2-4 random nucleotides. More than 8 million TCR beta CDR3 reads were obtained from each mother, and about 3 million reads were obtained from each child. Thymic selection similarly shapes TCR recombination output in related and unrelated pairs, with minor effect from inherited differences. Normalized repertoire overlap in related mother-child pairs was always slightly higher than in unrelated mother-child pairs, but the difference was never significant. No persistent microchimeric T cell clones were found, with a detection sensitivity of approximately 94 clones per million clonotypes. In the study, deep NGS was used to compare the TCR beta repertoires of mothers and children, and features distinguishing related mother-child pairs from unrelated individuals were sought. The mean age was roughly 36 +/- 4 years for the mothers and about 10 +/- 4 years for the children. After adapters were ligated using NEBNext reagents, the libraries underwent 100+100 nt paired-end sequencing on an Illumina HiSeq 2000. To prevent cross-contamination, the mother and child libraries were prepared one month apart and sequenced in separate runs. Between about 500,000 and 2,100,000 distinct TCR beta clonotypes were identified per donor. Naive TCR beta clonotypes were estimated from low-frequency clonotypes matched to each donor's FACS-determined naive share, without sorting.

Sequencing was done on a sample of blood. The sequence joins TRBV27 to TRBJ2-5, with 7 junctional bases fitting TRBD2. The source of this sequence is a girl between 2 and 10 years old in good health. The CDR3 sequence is CASSFRAGVGETQYF. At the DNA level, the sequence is TGTGCCAGCAGTTTCCGTGCGGGAGTGGGGGAGACCCAGTACTTC.